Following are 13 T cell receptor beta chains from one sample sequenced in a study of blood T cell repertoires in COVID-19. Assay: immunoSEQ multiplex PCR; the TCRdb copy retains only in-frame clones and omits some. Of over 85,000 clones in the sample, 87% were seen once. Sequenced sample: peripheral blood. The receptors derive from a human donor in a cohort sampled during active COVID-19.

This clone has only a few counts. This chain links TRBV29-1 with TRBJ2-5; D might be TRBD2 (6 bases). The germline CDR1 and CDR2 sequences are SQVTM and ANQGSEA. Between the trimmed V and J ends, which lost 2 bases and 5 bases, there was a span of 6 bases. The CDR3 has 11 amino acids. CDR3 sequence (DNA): TGCAGCGTTGAACGGGGGGAGACCCAGTACTTC. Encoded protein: CSVERGETQYF.

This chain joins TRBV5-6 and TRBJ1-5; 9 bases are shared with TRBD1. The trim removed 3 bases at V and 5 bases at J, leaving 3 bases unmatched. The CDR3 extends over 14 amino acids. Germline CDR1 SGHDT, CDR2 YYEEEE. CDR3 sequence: CASSSRDRDQPQHF. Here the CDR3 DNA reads TGTGCCAGCAGCTCCAGGGACAGGGATCAGCCCCAGCATTTT.

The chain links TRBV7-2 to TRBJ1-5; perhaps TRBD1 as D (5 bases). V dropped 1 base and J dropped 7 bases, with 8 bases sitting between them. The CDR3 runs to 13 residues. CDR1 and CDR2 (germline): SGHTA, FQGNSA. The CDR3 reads CASSLVGAQPQHF. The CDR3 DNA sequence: TGTGCCAGCAGCTTAGTAGGGGCCCAGCCCCAGCATTTT.

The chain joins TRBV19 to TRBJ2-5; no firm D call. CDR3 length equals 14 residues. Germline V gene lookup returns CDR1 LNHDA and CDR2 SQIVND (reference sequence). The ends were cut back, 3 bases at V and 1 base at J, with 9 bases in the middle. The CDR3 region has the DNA TGTGCCAGTAGTATTTGGCACCCCCAAGAGACCCAGTACTTC. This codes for CASSIWHPQETQYF.

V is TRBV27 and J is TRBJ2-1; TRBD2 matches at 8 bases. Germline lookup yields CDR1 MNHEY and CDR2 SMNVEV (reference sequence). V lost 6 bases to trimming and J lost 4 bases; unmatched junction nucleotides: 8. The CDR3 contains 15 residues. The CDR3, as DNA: TGTGCCAGCAGAATTGGGACTAGTCCTTACAATGAGCAGTTCTTC. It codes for CASRIGTSPYNEQFF.

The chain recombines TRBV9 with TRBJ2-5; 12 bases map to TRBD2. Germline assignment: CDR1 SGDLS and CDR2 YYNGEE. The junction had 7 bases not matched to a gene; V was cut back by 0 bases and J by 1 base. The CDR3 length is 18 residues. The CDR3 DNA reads TGTGCCAGCAGCGTAGTGGCTAGCGGGGGGGCTTCCCAAGAGACCCAGTACTTC. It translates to CASSVVASGGASQETQYF.

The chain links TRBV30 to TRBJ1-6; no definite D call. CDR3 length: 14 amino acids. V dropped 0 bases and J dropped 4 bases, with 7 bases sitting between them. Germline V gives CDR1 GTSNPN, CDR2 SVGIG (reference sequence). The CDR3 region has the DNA TGTGCCTGGAGTGTACTACCGTATAATTCACCCCTCCACTTT. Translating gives CAWSVLPYNSPLHF.

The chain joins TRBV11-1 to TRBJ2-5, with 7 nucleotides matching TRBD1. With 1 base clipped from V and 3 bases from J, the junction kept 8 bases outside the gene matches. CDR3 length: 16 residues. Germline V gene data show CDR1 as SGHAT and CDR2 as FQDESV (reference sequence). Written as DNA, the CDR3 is TGTGCCAGCAGCTTAGGTGTGGACAGGTGGGAAGAGACCCAGTACTTC. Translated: CASSLGVDRWEETQYF.

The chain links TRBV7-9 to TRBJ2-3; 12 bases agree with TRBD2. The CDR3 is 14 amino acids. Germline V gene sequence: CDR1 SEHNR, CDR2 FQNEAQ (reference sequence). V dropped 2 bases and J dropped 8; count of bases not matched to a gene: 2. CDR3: CASSLLAGGLTQYF. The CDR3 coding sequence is TGTGCCAGCAGCTTACTAGCGGGAGGGCTTACGCAGTATTTT.

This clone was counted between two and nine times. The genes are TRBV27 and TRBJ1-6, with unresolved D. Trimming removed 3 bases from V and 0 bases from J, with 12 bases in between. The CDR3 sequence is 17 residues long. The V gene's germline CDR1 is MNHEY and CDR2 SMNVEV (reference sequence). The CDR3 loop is CASSFSGLSSYNSPLHF. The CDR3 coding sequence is TGTGCCAGCAGTTTCTCAGGCCTGAGCTCCTATAATTCACCCCTCCACTTT.

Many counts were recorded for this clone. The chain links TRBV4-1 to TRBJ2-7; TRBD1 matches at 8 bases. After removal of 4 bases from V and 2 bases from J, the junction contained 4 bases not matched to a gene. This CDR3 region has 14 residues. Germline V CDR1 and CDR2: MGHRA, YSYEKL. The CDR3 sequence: CASSPPGQAYEQYF. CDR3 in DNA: TGCGCCAGCAGCCCCCCGGGACAGGCCTACGAGCAGTACTTC.

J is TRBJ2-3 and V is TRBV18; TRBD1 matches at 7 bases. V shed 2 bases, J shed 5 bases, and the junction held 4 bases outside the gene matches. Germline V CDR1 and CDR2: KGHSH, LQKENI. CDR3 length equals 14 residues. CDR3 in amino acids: CASSPNRGQDTQYF. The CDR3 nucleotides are TGTGCCAGCTCACCAAACAGGGGACAAGATACGCAGTATTTT. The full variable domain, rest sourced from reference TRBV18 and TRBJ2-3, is NAGVMQNPRHLVRRRGQEARLRCSPMKGHSHVYWYRQLPEEGLKFMVYLQKENIIDESGMPKERFSAEFPKEGPSILRIQQVVRGDSAAYFCASSPNRGQDTQYFGPGTRLTVL.

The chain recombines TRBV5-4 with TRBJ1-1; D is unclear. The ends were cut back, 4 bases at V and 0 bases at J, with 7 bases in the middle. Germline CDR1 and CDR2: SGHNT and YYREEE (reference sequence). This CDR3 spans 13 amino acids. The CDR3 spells CASSPQMNTEAFF. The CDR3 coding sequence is TGTGCCAGCAGCCCCCAGATGAACACTGAAGCTTTCTTT.